The T cell receptor (beta chain) described here comes from a study of graft-versus-host responses after intestinal transplantation. Broader study findings: Analysis identified GvH clones in recipient marrow, with some appearing first in ileum or blood.

TCRdb's copy holds only in-frame clones and misses some; the assay was immunoSEQ multiplex PCR. The sample consists of 40,000 or so clones, about nine tenths of them appearing once. Note on this clone: Its specificity is not known.

Germline V gene lookup returns CDR1 MNHNS and CDR2 SASEGT. The V end was cut by 7 bases, the J end by 7 bases, with 16 bases between. CDR3 length: 14 amino acids. Source: PBMCs, taken around 280 days after transplant. The rearrangement uses TRBV6-1 and TRBJ2-2, with D possibly TRBD2 on 6 matching bases. This receptor was identified in a human patient who received an intestinal transplant, so some T cells may come from the graft donor. The CDR3 spells CASTQTLAFGELFF. In DNA, the CDR3 is TGTGCCAGCACCCAAACCCTAGCGTTCGGGGAGCTGTTTTTT.